This T cell receptor beta chain appears in the sequencing data of a study of T cell responses to AZD1222 COVID-19 vaccine. The overall study: The study pooled second doses at about 4 or about 12 weeks. Study findings and constraints: Clonal diversity was possibly underestimated, and white British individuals and females predominated among donors. Vaccination with two AZD1222 doses was followed by a rise in Spike-specific TCR breadth and depth.

Per the germline V gene, CDR1 is LGHDT and CDR2 is YNNKEL (reference sequence). Trimming at V came to 1 base and at J to 9 bases, leaving 10 bases not matched to a gene. The CDR3 is made up of 15 amino acids. About this clone: The antigen is unknown.

Clones were sequenced by immunoSEQ multiplex PCR, and TCRdb holds only the in-frame ones, with some missing. The sample lists over 100,000 clones, approximately 88% occurring once. V and J are TRBV3-1 (or the pseudogene TRBV3-2) and TRBJ2-5; 8 bases map to TRBD1. Sequencing used peripheral blood, obtained on day 0 of AZD1222 vaccination. The source is an adult in good health. The CDR3, as DNA: TGTGCCAGCAGCCAAGTAGGGACAGGAACGGCGTCCCAGTACTTC. The encoded protein is CASSQVGTGTASQYF.